These 28 T cell receptor beta chains were sequenced from one sample in a study of CD8+CD57+ T cells in acquired aplastic anemia. Both TCR beta VDJ combination and CDR3 sequence profiling were carried out. Genomic DNA was the template for this profiling. TCRdb fed the reads into MiXCR, producing one record per CDR3 protein. The sample holds around 130,000 distinct CDR3 sequences, 48% seen once. The sequencing input was sorted CD4+, CD8+, or CD8+CD57+ T cells (not recorded which) from PBMCs. The source of these receptors is a human donor in good health, serving as a control.

This sequence joins TRBV29-1 and TRBJ2-1, with TRBD1 matching 7 bases. After removal of 7 bases from V and 7 bases from J, the junction contained 4 bases not matched to a gene. The V gene's germline CDR1 is SQVTM and CDR2 ANQGSEA. This CDR3 is built from 11 residues. The CDR3 DNA follows: TGCAGCGCCAAACAGGGGAATGAGCAGTTCTTC. Its translation is CSAKQGNEQFF.

Turning to this clonotype: With a much larger clone just one base away, this may be a read error. Here the CDR3 DNA reads TGCGCCAGCAGTGCCGGGTGGGGGACAAATTCACCCCTCCACTTT. It codes for CASSAGWGTNSPLHF. The V and J genes are TRBV10-2 and TRBJ1-6, with TRBD1 as a possible D gene (6 bases). V was clipped by 4 bases and J by 7 bases, with 14 bases between them. There are 15 residues in the CDR3. CDR1 is WSHSY and CDR2 is SAAADI in the germline V gene.

This clonotype was counted many times. The chain combines TRBV25-1 with TRBJ2-1; TRBD1 is a possible D gene (6 bases). The ends were cut back, 8 bases at V and 12 bases at J, with 14 bases in the middle. The CDR3 consists of 11 residues. Germline CDR1 and CDR2: MGHDK and SYGVNS. CDR3 region: CASDLQGRQFF. The CDR3 DNA follows: TGTGCCAGCGACCTACAGGGTAGGCAGTTCTTC.

With regard to this clonotype: Compared with germline, one end of the junction differs, possibly owing to a read error. The CDR3 loop is CASTGTGGAWLF. The CDR3 nucleotides read TGTGCCAGCACCGGGACAGGGGGCGCATGGCTCTTC. The gene calls are TRBV2 and TRBJ1-2; 12 nucleotides match TRBD1. This CDR3 spans 12 amino acids. Germline lookup yields CDR1 SNHLY and CDR2 FYNNEI.

V and J are TRBV2 and TRBJ2-1; 7 positions match TRBD1. CDR3 size: 16 residues. The germline CDR1 and CDR2 sequences are SNHLY and FYNNEI. The V and J ends lost 3 bases and 3 bases, in that order; junction bases with no gene match: 8. CDR3 coding DNA: TGTGCCAGCAGTGATCGCAACAGGGGTCGCTACAATGAGCAGTTCTTC. Protein product: CASSDRNRGRYNEQFF.

This clonotype was observed at least ten times. DNA of the CDR3: TGTGCCAGCAGCTTAGATGGGCAGGGAGGGCCTTATGGCTACACCTTC. As protein: CASSLDGQGGPYGYTF. V is TRBV11-2 and J is TRBJ1-2, with TRBD1 as a possible D gene (5 bases). Germline CDR1 SGHAT, CDR2 FQNNGV. V dropped 0 bases and J dropped 5 bases, with 16 bases sitting between them. The CDR3 is 16 amino acids.

This rearrangement joins TRBV6-2 or TRBV6-3 to TRBJ2-2; TRBD1 is a possible D gene (6 bases). Germline loops: CDR1 MNHEY, CDR2 SVGEGT. The V end lost 6 bases, the J end lost 6 bases, and 14 bases lay between the germline ends. The CDR3 runs 14 residues. Here the CDR3 reads CASSSTGSPGELFF. DNA of the CDR3: TGTGCCAGCAGCTCCACAGGGTCCCCCGGGGAGCTGTTTTTT.

This clonotype was observed many times. V is TRBV12-3 or TRBV12-4 and J is TRBJ2-2; D is uncertain. V lost 5 bases, J lost 6 bases, and 13 bases lay in between. This CDR3 has 14 residues. CDR3 sequence (DNA): TGTGCCAGCAGTCTAACTGGTTTTGCCGGGGAGCTGTTTTTT. It encodes CASSLTGFAGELFF.

The chain links TRBV29-1 to TRBJ1-1, with a tentative D call TRBD1 (6 bases). Germline V gene sequence: CDR1 SQVTM, CDR2 ANQGSEA. The CDR3 consists of 12 residues. Trimming removed 7 bases at V and 1 base at J, with 10 bases between. Here the CDR3 DNA reads TGCAGCGGCGGACAGACGAACACTGAAGCTTTCTTT. Translation: CSGGQTNTEAFF.

In this sample, this clonotype turned up many times. The chain has TRBV6-2 or TRBV6-3 and TRBJ2-4; D gene uncertain. V lost 4 bases and J 7 bases, leaving 20 bases between the germline ends. Germline V gene sequence: CDR1 MNHEY, CDR2 SVGEGT. The CDR3 has 16 residues. The CDR3 sequence: CASSFPSQSATNIQYF. The CDR3 bases are TGTGCCAGCAGTTTCCCATCCCAGTCGGCCACGAACATTCAGTACTTC.

The chain has TRBV5-6 and TRBJ1-5; D ambiguous. This CDR3 has 12 amino acids. Trimming left V 3 bases short and J 6 bases short, with 7 bases between. Per germline, CDR1 SGHDT and CDR2 YYEEEE. The DNA of the CDR3 is TGTGCCAGCAGCTCCTCCCCTCAGCCCCAGCATTTT. It encodes CASSSSPQPQHF. Supplemented by reference TRBV5-6 and TRBJ1-5, the full variable domain reads DAGVTQSPTHLIKTRGQQVTLRCSPKSGHDTVSWYQQALGQGPQFIFQYYEEEERQRGNFPDRFSGHQFPNYSSELNVNALLLGDSALYLCASSSSPQPQHFGDGTRLSIL.

This clonotype was counted at least ten times. V and J are TRBV20-1 and TRBJ2-1, with TRBD1 as a possible D gene (6 bases). CDR1 is DFQATT, CDR2 SNEGSKA, per germline (reference sequence). The CDR3 loop spans 17 amino acids. The V gene lost 5 bases and the J gene lost 0 bases, with 20 bases spanning the gap. As DNA, the CDR3 is TGCAGTGCTCAAATTTCAGGGGATGGGGGCTCCTACAATGAGCAGTTCTTC. This gives the protein CSAQISGDGGSYNEQFF.

This clonotype was counted ten times or more. A junction end diverges from the germline sequence, so it may reflect a read error. This chain uses TRBV3-1 with TRBJ2-3; maybe TRBD1 (5 bases). The CDR3 is 14 residues long. CDR1 is LGHDT and CDR2 is YNNKEL in the germline V gene (reference sequence). CDR3: CASTQRGGSDTQYF. The CDR3 coding sequence is TGTGCCAGCACCCAAAGGGGTGGTTCAGATACGCAGTATTTT.

This clonotype was seen ten or more times. V gene TRBV7-8 combines with J gene TRBJ2-3; D ambiguous. Trimming cost V 3 bases and J 7 bases, with 5 bases left between them. The germline gives CDR1 SGHVS, CDR2 FQNEAQ. The CDR3 length is 11 residues. DNA for the CDR3: TGTGCCAGCAGCTTGTTTTATACGCAGTATTTT. As protein: CASSLFYTQYF.

A note on this clonotype: Since a much larger clone is just one base distant, this may be a read error. V and J are TRBV5-1 and TRBJ2-1; the D is unclear. Germline CDR1 SGHRS, CDR2 YFSETQ. The CDR3 totals 15 residues. The germline V and J ends were trimmed by 4 bases and 0 bases, with 11 bases remaining between them. CDR3 in DNA: TGCGCCAGCAGCCTTACAGAAAGCTCCTACAATGAGCAGTTCTTC. Residues: CASSLTESSYNEQFF.

This clonotype was picked up many times. J is TRBJ2-3 and V is TRBV5-5; perhaps TRBD2 as D (6 bases). Germline V CDR1 and CDR2: SGHKS, YYEKEE (reference sequence). The CDR3 is 14 amino acids. V was clipped by 2 bases and J by 5 bases, with 12 bases between them. The CDR3 sequence is CASSFTIGGDTQYF. In DNA, the CDR3 is TGTGCCAGCAGCTTTACAATCGGGGGAGATACGCAGTATTTT.

The rearrangement joins TRBV7-2 to TRBJ2-7, with 7 nucleotides matching TRBD2. V was clipped by 2 bases and J by 4 bases; unmatched bases: 2. CDR3 size: 13 residues. Germline lookup yields CDR1 SGHTA and CDR2 FQGNSA. This CDR3 reads CASSLKAGYEQYF. CDR3 nucleotides: TGTGCCAGCAGCTTAAAAGCGGGGTACGAGCAGTACTTC. Variable domain in full (rest from reference TRBV7-2 and TRBJ2-7): GAGVSQSPSNKVTEKGKDVELRCDPISGHTALYWYRQSLGQGLEFLIYFQGNSAPDKSGLPSDRFSAERTGGSVSTLTIQRTQQEDSAVYLCASSLKAGYEQYFGPGTRLTVT.

The chain employs TRBV19 and TRBJ1-6; D may be TRBD1 (5 bases). V was trimmed by 3 bases and J by 10 bases, leaving 13 bases between them. CDR1 is LNHDA, CDR2 SQIVND, per germline (reference sequence). CDR3 length equals 14 residues. CDR3 nucleotides: TGTGCCAGTAGTATCGGAGGGGAAGGCTCACCCCTCCACTTT. It encodes CASSIGGEGSPLHF.

The chain is built from TRBV25-1 and TRBJ2-3; 8 bases line up with TRBD1. The junction had 5 bases not matched to a gene; V was cut back by 4 bases and J by 2 bases. Germline V lookup: CDR1 MGHDK, CDR2 SYGVNS. The CDR3 runs 15 residues. CDR3 in DNA: TGTGCCAGCAGTGCCCAGGGGGCCCTCACAGATACGCAGTATTTT. Translated: CASSAQGALTDTQYF.

The rearrangement links TRBV20-1 to TRBJ1-2; D gene unclear. The germline V gene encodes CDR1 DFQATT and CDR2 SNEGSKA (reference sequence). CDR3 size: 12 residues. Trimming shortened V by 5 bases and J by 1 base, and 8 bases separated the two germline ends. CDR3 region: CSAGNFNYGYTF. DNA for the CDR3: TGCAGTGCTGGCAACTTTAACTATGGCTACACCTTC.

This clonotype was seen ten or more times. V usage is TRBV19 and J usage is TRBJ1-5; 8 bases agree with TRBD1. The V and J ends lost 3 bases and 2 bases, in that order; junction bases with no gene match: 3. The CDR3 contains 15 residues. From germline, CDR1 is LNHDA and CDR2 SQIVND (reference sequence). CDR3 DNA: TGTGCCAGTAGTATGTCAGGGGGCGGCAATCAGCCCCAGCATTTT. Translated, it gives CASSMSGGGNQPQHF.

This chain links TRBV29-1 with TRBJ1-2; TRBD1 aligns across 9 bases. V lost 6 bases to trimming and J lost 8 bases; unmatched junction nucleotides: 7. The CDR3 totals 12 residues. CDR1 is SQVTM, CDR2 ANQGSEA, per germline. The CDR3 coding sequence is TGCAGCGTCGAGGACAGGGGCCGGGGCTACACCTTC. As protein: CSVEDRGRGYTF.

Regarding this clonotype: This may stem from a read error, because a much larger clone lies one nucleotide away. The CDR3 DNA reads TGTGCCAGCAGTTACGGTGAAACCGGGGCAGGGAATGAAAAACTGTTTTTT. Translated, it gives CASSYGETGAGNEKLFF. V usage is TRBV2 and J usage is TRBJ1-4; D might be TRBD1 (5 bases). The germline V and J ends were trimmed by 5 bases and 5 bases, with 21 bases remaining between them. CDR3 size: 17 residues. Germline CDR1 is SNHLY and CDR2 is FYNNEI.

The rearrangement joins TRBV9 to TRBJ1-6, with 7 bases fitting TRBD1. V lost 3 bases, J lost 6 bases, and 3 bases stayed unmatched. In germline, CDR1 is SGDLS, CDR2 YYNGEE. There are 14 residues in the CDR3. The CDR3 region is CASSEGQSNSPLHF. The CDR3 DNA is TGTGCCAGCAGCGAGGGACAGAGTAATTCACCCCTCCACTTT. Variable domain in full (rest from reference TRBV9 and TRBJ1-6): DSGVTQTPKHLITATGQRVTLRCSPRSGDLSVYWYQQSLDQGLQFLIQYYNGEERAKGNILERFSAQQFPDLHSELNLSSLELGDSALYFCASSEGQSNSPLHFGNGTRLTVT.

This clonotype has only a few counts. V is TRBV20-1 and J is TRBJ2-2, with 9 bases that match TRBD1. Germline values: CDR1 DFQATT, CDR2 SNEGSKA (reference sequence). Trimming removed 6 bases from V and 5 bases from J; junction bases left unmatched: 22. The CDR3 consists of 19 residues. This CDR3 is CSAGCRRDRERQKTGELFF. In nucleotides, the CDR3 is TGCAGTGCAGGCTGCCGCCGGGACAGGGAAAGACAAAAAACCGGGGAGCTGTTTTTT.

About this clonotype itself: A much larger clone sits a single nucleotide away, making a read error possible. The chain combines TRBV3-1 with TRBJ2-5; the D call may be TRBD1 or TRBD2 (6 bases each). The CDR3 has 15 residues. The V gene lost 4 bases and the J gene lost 5 bases, with 17 bases spanning the gap. Germline V gene data show CDR1 as LGHDT and CDR2 as YNNKEL (reference sequence). The DNA of the CDR3 is TGTGCCAGCAGCCGAGTAAGGGGGGCGTGGGAGACCCAGTACTTC. This codes for CASSRVRGAWETQYF.

As to this clonotype: This CDR3 is missing its conserved last phenylalanine or tryptophan, likely due to a read error. The V gene is TRBV20-1, the J gene TRBJ1-1; D might be TRBD1 (6 bases). Per the germline V gene, CDR1 is DFQATT and CDR2 is SNEGSKA (reference sequence). This CDR3 comprises 11 residues. CDR3 in amino acids: CSARGGGEAFS. In DNA, the CDR3 is TGCAGCGCTAGAGGAGGGGGTGAAGCTTTCTCT.

This chain uses TRBV19 with TRBJ1-5; D not resolved. The CDR3 runs to 13 residues. V lost 3 bases and J lost 13, with 16 bases in between. The germline V gene has CDR1 LNHDA and CDR2 SQIVND (reference sequence). The CDR3, as DNA: TGTGCCAGTAGTATGGGGAGCGCCAGTCCTCAGCATTTT. Its protein is CASSMGSASPQHF.